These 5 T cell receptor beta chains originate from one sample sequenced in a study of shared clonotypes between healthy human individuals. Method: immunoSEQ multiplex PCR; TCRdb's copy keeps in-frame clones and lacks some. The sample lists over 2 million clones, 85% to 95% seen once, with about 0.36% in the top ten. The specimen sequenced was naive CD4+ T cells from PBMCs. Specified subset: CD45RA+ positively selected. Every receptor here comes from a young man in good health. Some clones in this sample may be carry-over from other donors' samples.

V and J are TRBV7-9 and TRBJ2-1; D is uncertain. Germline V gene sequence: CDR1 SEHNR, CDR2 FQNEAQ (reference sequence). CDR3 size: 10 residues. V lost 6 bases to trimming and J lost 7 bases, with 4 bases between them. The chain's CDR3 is CASSKNEQFF. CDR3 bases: TGTGCCAGCAGTAAAAATGAGCAGTTCTTC.

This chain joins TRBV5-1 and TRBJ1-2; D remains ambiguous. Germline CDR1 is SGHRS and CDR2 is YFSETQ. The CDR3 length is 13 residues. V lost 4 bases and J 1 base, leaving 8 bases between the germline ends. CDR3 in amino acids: CASSRRDNYGYTF. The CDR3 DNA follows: TGCGCCAGCAGCCGTCGGGATAACTATGGCTACACCTTC.

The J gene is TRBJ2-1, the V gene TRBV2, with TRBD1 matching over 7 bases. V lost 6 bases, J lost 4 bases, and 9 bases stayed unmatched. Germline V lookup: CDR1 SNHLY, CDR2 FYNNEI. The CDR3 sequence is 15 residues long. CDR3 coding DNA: TGTGCCAGCAGCATTCAGGGACAGAGTTACAATGAGCAGTTCTTC. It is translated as CASSIQGQSYNEQFF.

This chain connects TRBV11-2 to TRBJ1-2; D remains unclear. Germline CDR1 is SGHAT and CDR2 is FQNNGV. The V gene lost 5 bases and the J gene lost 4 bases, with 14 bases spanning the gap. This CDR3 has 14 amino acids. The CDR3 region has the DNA TGTGCCAGCAGCCCGGGGTCGGGTACCTATGGCTACACCTTC. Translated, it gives CASSPGSGTYGYTF.

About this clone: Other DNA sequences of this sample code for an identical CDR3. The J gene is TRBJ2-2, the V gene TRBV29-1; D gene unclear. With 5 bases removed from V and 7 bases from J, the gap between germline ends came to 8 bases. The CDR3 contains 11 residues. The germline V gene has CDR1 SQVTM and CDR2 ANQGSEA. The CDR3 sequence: CSVTRGGELFF. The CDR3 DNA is TGCAGCGTTACGCGAGGCGGGGAGCTGTTTTTT.